This TCR beta chain was documented in a study of blood T cell repertoires in COVID-19. Study-level information: The study drew acute and convalescent COVID-19 samples from the United States, Italy and Spain. The analysed material was cDNA or gDNA that came from T cells, B-cell-depleted T cells, or PBMCs.

This CDR3 region has 15 residues. In the source study's methods: Estimates of nucleated cell counts were drawn from the amplification of reference gene primers. Clones were sequenced by immunoSEQ multiplex PCR, and TCRdb holds only the in-frame ones, with some missing. The DNA was the basis for D and trimming; V, J and clone size are from that table. Of about 250,000 clones listed, about 86% are singletons. The rearrangement joins TRBV21-1 to TRBJ2-7; the D call of TRBD1 is as the table states it, not checked on the DNA. TRBV21-1 is an annotated pseudogene. The sequencing sample was made of peripheral blood. The sequence derives from a man aged 40-55 years with active or convalescent COVID-19. The CDR3 region is CASSKGVLDSYEQYF. DNA for the CDR3: TGTGCCAGCAGCAAAGGCGTCTTGGACAGCTACGAGCAGTACTTC.